These 26 T cell receptor beta chains were all obtained from the same sample, sequenced in a study of T cell repertoires in cytomegalovirus infection. MiXCR, run by TCRdb on the reads, gives a single entry per CDR3 protein. This sample carries hundreds of thousands of distinct CDR3 sequences, roughly a third of them seen once, and the ten largest clones take roughly a sixth. No antigens are known for them. The sequences come from cultured PBMCs, collected from culture after CMV antigen stimulation. These TCRs come from a human donor in good health (CMV status not recorded). Some clones in this sample may be carry-over from other donors' samples.

V and J are TRBV12-3 or TRBV12-4 and TRBJ2-6, with D possibly matching TRBD2 (5 bases). The CDR3 is 17 amino acids. V was pared by 1 base and J by 3 bases, with 13 bases between. The CDR3 DNA is TGTGCCAGCAGTTTAGAGAATCCGGGGAGTGGGGCCAACGTCCTGACTTTC. It codes for CASSLENPGSGANVLTF.

The chain employs TRBV7-3 and TRBJ2-3, with D perhaps TRBD2 (5 bases). Trimming stripped 5 bases from V and 2 bases from J, with 14 bases between. The germline V gene has CDR1 SGHTA and CDR2 FQGTGA. This CDR3 contains 15 residues. As DNA, the CDR3 is TGTGCCAGCAGCCTTGGGTCGGGGTTCACAGATACGCAGTATTTT. The encoded protein is CASSLGSGFTDTQYF.

The gene calls are TRBV7-2 and TRBJ2-7; TRBD2 is a possible D gene (6 bases). The CDR3 contains 16 residues. Germline V lookup: CDR1 SGHTA, CDR2 FQGNSA. V was pared by 3 bases and J by 0 bases, with 15 bases between. CDR3 loop: CASSLDMGGTSYEQYF. DNA of the CDR3: TGTGCCAGCAGCTTGGATATGGGCGGGACCTCCTACGAGCAGTACTTC.

This clonotype turned up a few times. V gene TRBV10-3 combines with J gene TRBJ2-1, with D possibly being TRBD2 (5 bases). Germline CDR1 ENHRY, CDR2 SYGVKD. The CDR3 is 15 amino acids. Trimming pared 11 bases from V and 2 bases from J, leaving 19 bases between. DNA of the CDR3: TGTGCCCCCGTGGATAACGGGGATACCTACAATGAGCAGTTCTTC. Translated, it gives CAPVDNGDTYNEQFF.

V usage is TRBV11-1 and J usage is TRBJ1-2; D possibly corresponds to TRBD1 (5 bases). The CDR3 has 14 residues. V dropped 5 bases and J dropped 8 bases, with 18 bases sitting between them. Germline V gene lookup returns CDR1 SGHAT and CDR2 FQDESV (reference sequence). The CDR3 DNA follows: TGTGCCAGCAGCGTCCCCGGGACGCGAGAGGGCTACACCTTC. Its protein product is CASSVPGTREGYTF.

This clonotype was found a few times. The V call is TRBV5-1, the J call TRBJ1-1; D remains unclear. Trimming cost V 0 bases and J 7 bases, with 13 bases left between them. Germline V gives CDR1 SGHRS, CDR2 YFSETQ. The CDR3 length is 14 residues. CDR3 in amino acids: CASSLVPGMGEAFF. The CDR3 DNA follows: TGCGCCAGCAGCTTGGTTCCGGGGATGGGTGAAGCTTTCTTT.

The CDR3 DNA is TGTGCCAGTTTCGACGGGACAGCGTTTGGCATTCAGTACTTC. Residues: CASFDGTAFGIQYF. The gene calls are TRBV6-2 or TRBV6-3 and TRBJ2-4; the match to TRBD1 covers 7 bases. V gave up 9 bases and J gave up 9 bases; unmatched junction bases: 14. The length of the CDR3 is 14 residues. Germline assignment: CDR1 MNHEY and CDR2 SVGEGT.

This clonotype came up a few times. The V gene is TRBV12-3 or TRBV12-4, the J gene TRBJ2-1; TRBD2 aligns across 9 bases. V was pared by 3 bases and J by 9 bases, with 6 bases of the junction left unmatched. The CDR3 contains 14 residues. As DNA, the CDR3 is TGTGCCAGCAGTTTCGCGGGAGGGCCGGGTGAGCAGTTCTTC. It specifies CASSFAGGPGEQFF.

This clonotype has at least ten counts. V is TRBV2 and J is TRBJ2-7; TRBD2 aligns across 12 bases. Germline lookup yields CDR1 SNHLY and CDR2 FYNNEI. The CDR3 consists of 13 residues. V lost 6 bases and J lost 5; bases outside the gene matches: 2. CDR3 loop: CASRTSGSHEQYV. DNA of the CDR3: TGTGCCAGCAGGACTAGCGGGAGCCACGAGCAGTACGTC.

The gene calls are TRBV6-8 and TRBJ1-1; 9 bases agree with TRBD1. Germline assignment: CDR1 MNHGY and CDR2 SAAAGT. Trimming removed 6 bases from V and 5 bases from J; junction bases left unmatched: 7. This CDR3 spans 14 amino acids. CDR3: CASRWTGVRTEAFF. In nucleotides, the CDR3 is TGTGCCAGCAGGTGGACAGGGGTTAGAACTGAAGCTTTCTTT.

This clonotype was picked up many times. V and J are TRBV6-1 and TRBJ1-2; 11 nucleotides match TRBD1. CDR1 is MNHNS and CDR2 is SASEGT in the germline V gene. V lost 7 bases to trimming and J lost 5 bases; unmatched junction nucleotides: 6. The CDR3 covers 14 residues. The DNA for the CDR3 is TGTGCCAGCACCCAAGGACAGGGGGCGTATGGCTACACCTTC. Protein sequence: CASTQGQGAYGYTF.

The chain links TRBV28 to TRBJ1-2; D perhaps matches TRBD1 (5 bases). Deletions cut 4 bases from V and 3 bases from J, with 12 bases between. This CDR3 has 14 amino acids. Germline V gives CDR1 MDHEN, CDR2 SYDVKM. CDR3 bases: TGTGCCAGCAGTTCCCGGGGCCTTTACTATGGCTACACCTTC. Translated: CASSSRGLYYGYTF.

This clonotype has more than one count but fewer than ten. V is TRBV19 and J is TRBJ2-1, with TRBD1 identical over 8 bases. Germline V lookup: CDR1 LNHDA, CDR2 SQIVND (reference sequence). The CDR3 sequence is 15 residues long. The trim removed 7 bases at V and 7 bases at J, leaving 12 bases unmatched. The CDR3: CASNQGAVFGNEQFF. The DNA of the CDR3 is TGTGCCAGTAATCAGGGGGCTGTATTTGGGAATGAGCAGTTCTTC.

This clonotype was picked up a small number of times. The genes are TRBV7-2 and TRBJ1-5; no reliable D call. This CDR3 region has 16 residues. Looked up from germline, CDR1 is SGHTA and CDR2 is FQGNSA. The V end lost 2 bases, the J end lost 8 bases, and 19 bases lay between the germline ends. The CDR3 DNA reads TGTGCCAGCAGCTTACAGCCGGCTGAGGTGGGTGAGCCCCAGCATTTT. Translated, it gives CASSLQPAEVGEPQHF.

This clonotype has ten or more counts. V is TRBV7-2 and J is TRBJ2-7; no reliable D call. The V gene's germline CDR1 is SGHTA and CDR2 FQGNSA. V dropped 0 bases and J dropped 2 bases, with 14 bases sitting between them. The CDR3 is 16 amino acids. The DNA of the CDR3 is TGTGCCAGCAGCTTAGCGCTGTCTTCCCTAACCTACGAGCAGTACTTC. It specifies CASSLALSSLTYEQYF.

This clonotype was seen a single time. V gene TRBV2 combines with J gene TRBJ2-1; D not resolved. Germline values: CDR1 SNHLY, CDR2 FYNNEI. The ends were cut back, 4 bases at V and 4 bases at J, with 8 bases in the middle. The CDR3 extends over 13 amino acids. Here the CDR3 reads CASSAERYNEQFF. As DNA, the CDR3 is TGTGCCAGCAGTGCGGAACGGTACAATGAGCAGTTCTTC.

V usage is TRBV12-3 or TRBV12-4 and J usage is TRBJ1-2, with a weak D call TRBD1 (5 bases). V lost 7 bases and J lost 3, with 21 bases in between. This CDR3 is built from 16 residues. The CDR3 DNA follows: TGTGCCAGCACCCGGGGGTCTGGGACGGCGGACTATGGCTACACCTTC. Translating it yields CASTRGSGTADYGYTF.

The chain links TRBV27 to TRBJ2-1; D ambiguous. Deletions cut 6 bases from V and 6 bases from J, with 18 bases between. The CDR3 contains 15 residues. Germline V gene sequence: CDR1 MNHEY, CDR2 SMNVEV (reference sequence). CDR3 in DNA: TGTGCCAGCAGACCACCCCTCACTACCCGCAATGAGCAGTTCTTC. Encoded protein: CASRPPLTTRNEQFF.

This clonotype turned up a few times. The chain joins TRBV7-2 to TRBJ2-1; possibly TRBD1 or TRBD2 for D (6 bases each). Germline V gene lookup returns CDR1 SGHTA and CDR2 FQGNSA. This CDR3 is 15 amino acids long. V lost 5 bases and J lost 4, with 15 bases in between. DNA for the CDR3: TGTGCCAGCAGCCCCCGGGGGCCTCTATACAATGAGCAGTTCTTC. Translating gives CASSPRGPLYNEQFF.

This clonotype was picked up a small number of times. The chain joins TRBV10-2 to TRBJ2-3, with 7 bases matching TRBD2. This CDR3 has 17 residues. Germline V gene data show CDR1 as WSHSY and CDR2 as SAAADI. V dropped 10 bases and J dropped 0; count of bases not matched to a gene: 16. CDR3 loop: CATQRLGGPSSTDTQYF. The CDR3 DNA reads as TGCGCCACCCAAAGATTGGGAGGGCCCTCGAGCACAGATACGCAGTATTTT.

The genes are TRBV28 and TRBJ2-5; no clear D gene. Germline assignment: CDR1 MDHEN and CDR2 SYDVKM. The CDR3 consists of 14 residues. V shed 6 bases and J shed 7 bases, with 18 bases lying between them. CDR3 DNA sequence: TGTGCCAGCAGACAACCTGAGCCAGGCGTGACCCAGTACTTC. It specifies CASRQPEPGVTQYF.

The V and J genes are TRBV29-1 and TRBJ2-3; tentatively, D is TRBD1 (6 bases). CDR3 length equals 12 residues. V lost 4 bases and J 5 bases, leaving 10 bases between the germline ends. Germline-derived CDR1 and CDR2 are SQVTM and ANQGSEA. CDR3 region: CSVVLQGDTQYF. The CDR3 coding sequence is TGCAGCGTTGTGTTACAGGGAGATACGCAGTATTTT.

The CDR3 nucleotides are TGTGCCAGCAGCATTAGCGGGAGTGAGCAGTTCTTC. This codes for CASSISGSEQFF. The chain has TRBV7-6 and TRBJ2-1; 9 nucleotides align to TRBD2. V dropped 5 bases and J dropped 9; count of bases not matched to a gene: 2. This CDR3 has 12 amino acids. Per germline, CDR1 SGHVS and CDR2 FNYEAQ.

The chain is built from TRBV7-4 and TRBJ2-1; D gene unclear. CDR3 size: 14 residues. The V and J ends lost 1 base and 5 bases respectively, with 9 bases between them. Germline V gene sequence: CDR1 SGHVT, CDR2 SQSDAQ. This CDR3 is CASSLGLTNNEQFF. CDR3 nucleotides: TGTGCCAGCAGCTTAGGGCTTACCAACAATGAGCAGTTCTTC.

This clonotype has at least ten counts. The V call is TRBV7-2, the J call TRBJ2-3, with TRBD2 matching over 8 bases. Germline-derived CDR1 and CDR2 are SGHTA and FQGNSA. This CDR3 contains 16 residues. With V trimmed by 4 bases and J by 5 bases, 11 bases remained unmatched. In nucleotides, the CDR3 is TGTGCCAGCAGCTCACCTGAGGTCGGGAGGGGAGATACGCAGTATTTT. Translation: CASSSPEVGRGDTQYF.

This clonotype was seen at least ten times. The gene calls are TRBV7-2 and TRBJ2-5; 8 positions match TRBD2. Looked up from germline, CDR1 is SGHTA and CDR2 is FQGNSA. The trim removed 5 bases at V and 4 bases at J, leaving 12 bases unmatched. The CDR3 totals 16 residues. Written as DNA, the CDR3 is TGTGCCAGCAGCCCCACGGCGGGAGGCGGGGGAGAGACCCAGTACTTC. Amino acid sequence: CASSPTAGGGGETQYF.